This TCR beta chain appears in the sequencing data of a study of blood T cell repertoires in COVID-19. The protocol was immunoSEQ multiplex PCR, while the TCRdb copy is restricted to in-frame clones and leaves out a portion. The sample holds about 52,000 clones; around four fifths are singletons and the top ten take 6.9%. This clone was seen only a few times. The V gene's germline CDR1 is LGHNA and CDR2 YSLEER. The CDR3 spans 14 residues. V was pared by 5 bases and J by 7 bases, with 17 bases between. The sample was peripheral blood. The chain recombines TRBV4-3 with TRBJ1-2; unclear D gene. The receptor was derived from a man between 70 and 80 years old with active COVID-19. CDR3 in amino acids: CASSYSQEAGGYTF. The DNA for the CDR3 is TGCGCCAGCAGCTACTCACAAGAAGCAGGTGGCTACACCTTC.